These 32 T cell receptor beta chains share one sample of origin, sequenced in a study of cytomegalovirus exposure and HLA in healthy donors. The PCR made use of 60 Vbeta and 13 Jbeta primers. Produced via immunoSEQ multiplex PCR; TCRdb's table is partial and in-frame only. This repertoire shows some 170,000 clones, around four fifths found once; its top ten account for around 4.1%. Specimen: PBMCs. Every receptor here comes from a man in his fifties or sixties in good health and CMV-seropositive.

The chain recombines TRBV5-1 with TRBJ1-6, with a possible D match to TRBD1 (5 bases). Germline values: CDR1 SGHRS, CDR2 YFSETQ. The CDR3 contains 15 residues. Trimming left V 1 base short and J 4 bases short, with 9 bases between. In DNA form, the CDR3 reads TGCGCCAGCAGCTTGCTAGGGGATTATAATTCACCCCTCCACTTT. Translation: CASSLLGDYNSPLHF.

This chain joins TRBV5-1 and TRBJ1-3, with D possibly being TRBD1 (6 bases). V dropped 3 bases and J dropped 0 bases, with 10 bases sitting between them. Germline CDR1 is SGHRS and CDR2 is YFSETQ. CDR3 length: 15 residues. CDR3 nucleotide sequence: TGCGCCAGCAGCTCACAGGGAAGCTCTGGAAACACCATATATTTT. Its translation is CASSSQGSSGNTIYF.

With regard to this clone: Relative to the germline gene, one junction end is altered; a read error may explain this. The gene calls are TRBV25-1 and TRBJ2-7, with TRBD1 matching 9 bases. Germline assignment: CDR1 MGHDK and CDR2 SYGVNS. This CDR3 spans 15 amino acids. The CDR3 nucleotides are TGTGCCAGCAGTGAGGGGCGACAGGGGGGCTACGAGCAGTGCTTC. This sequence encodes CASSEGRQGGYEQCF.

The chain employs TRBV7-6 and TRBJ2-1; 13 bases line up with TRBD2. After removal of 1 base from V and 7 bases from J, the junction contained 4 bases not matched to a gene. In germline, CDR1 is SGHVS, CDR2 FNYEAQ. This CDR3 is built from 16 residues. The CDR3 nucleotides are TGTGCCAGCAGCTTAGGGACTAGCGGGAGTTGGAATGAGCAGTTCTTC. It encodes CASSLGTSGSWNEQFF.

J is TRBJ2-3 and V is TRBV19; possibly TRBD2 for D (6 bases). Germline V gives CDR1 LNHDA, CDR2 SQIVND (reference sequence). The CDR3 is made up of 15 amino acids. Trimming removed 5 bases from V and 3 bases from J, with 15 bases in between. The CDR3 reads CASSSRLVSTDTQYF. CDR3 coding DNA: TGTGCCAGTAGTTCCCGACTAGTTAGTACAGATACGCAGTATTTT.

This clone has just one count. The chain is built from TRBV29-1 and TRBJ2-3; a possible D gene is TRBD1 (6 bases). Trimming cost V 4 bases and J 2 bases, with 16 bases left between them. CDR3 size: 15 residues. Germline assignment: CDR1 SQVTM and CDR2 ANQGSEA. The CDR3 is CSVAVVGAATDTQYF. The CDR3 nucleotides are TGCAGCGTTGCCGTCGTGGGGGCGGCCACAGATACGCAGTATTTT.

The chain couples TRBV28 to TRBJ2-5; 10 nucleotides line up with TRBD1. This CDR3 has 15 residues. Germline V gives CDR1 MDHEN, CDR2 SYDVKM. The junction had 8 bases not matched to a gene; V was cut back by 5 bases and J by 5 bases. The CDR3 protein is CASSPLGQGGETQYF. The CDR3 nucleotides are TGTGCCAGCAGTCCCCTCGGACAGGGGGGGGAGACCCAGTACTTC.

V gene TRBV7-7 combines with J gene TRBJ2-1; 8 bases map to TRBD2. The CDR3 runs 15 residues. From germline, CDR1 is SSHAT and CDR2 FNYEAQ (reference sequence). J gave up 10 bases and V 1 base, and 9 bases lay outside the gene matches. The CDR3 DNA sequence: TGTGCCAGCAGCTTAGGGGACGGGGGGGCCGGCGAGCAGTTCTTC. Protein product: CASSLGDGGAGEQFF.

This chain joins TRBV19 and TRBJ2-1; D is undetermined. The CDR3 length is 15 residues. Germline lookup yields CDR1 LNHDA and CDR2 SQIVND (reference sequence). The germline V and J ends were trimmed by 3 bases and 5 bases, with 14 bases remaining between them. CDR3 protein: CASSIRSAANNEQFF. DNA of the CDR3: TGTGCCAGTAGTATCAGGTCGGCTGCTAACAATGAGCAGTTCTTC.

The chain links TRBV5-1 to TRBJ2-2; TRBD1 matches 10 bases. CDR3 length: 15 amino acids. Germline assignment: CDR1 SGHRS and CDR2 YFSETQ. V trimming: 3 bases; J trimming: 4 bases; junction bases outside the gene matches: 3. The DNA of the CDR3 is TGCGCCAGCAGCTGGGGACAGGGGACCACCGGGGAGCTGTTTTTT. Translating gives CASSWGQGTTGELFF.

V usage is TRBV9 and J usage is TRBJ2-7; the match to TRBD1 covers 10 bases. This CDR3 comprises 15 residues. Germline assignment: CDR1 SGDLS and CDR2 YYNGEE. Trimming cost V 3 bases and J 6 bases; bases outside gene matches: 9. The chain's CDR3 is CASSAAGTGVVEQYF. CDR3 nucleotides: TGTGCCAGCAGCGCAGCCGGGACAGGGGTGGTCGAGCAGTACTTC.

The CDR3 bases are TGTGCCAGCAGTCCTTACGGCGACAGAGTCAAAAATGGAAACACCATATATTTT. Translating gives CASSPYGDRVKNGNTIYF. The chain employs TRBV28 and TRBJ1-3; tentative D call: TRBD1 (5 bases). Germline CDR1 is MDHEN and CDR2 is SYDVKM. The germline V and J ends were trimmed by 5 bases and 3 bases, with 23 bases remaining between them. This CDR3 spans 18 amino acids.

V is TRBV29-1 and J is TRBJ1-2, with D perhaps TRBD1 (5 bases). CDR1 and CDR2 (germline): SQVTM, ANQGSEA. V lost 4 bases and J 6 bases, leaving 9 bases between the germline ends. The CDR3 loop spans 11 amino acids. In nucleotides, the CDR3 is TGCAGCGTTGCCAGGGATGATGGCTACACCTTC. This sequence encodes CSVARDDGYTF.

The rearrangement links TRBV5-6 to TRBJ2-1, with 15 nucleotides matching TRBD2. The V gene end was trimmed by 3 bases and the J gene end by 10 bases; junction bases not matched to a gene: 5. This CDR3 has 15 residues. Germline lookup yields CDR1 SGHDT and CDR2 YYEEEE. CDR3 loop: CASSSGLAGGREQFF. The CDR3 region has the DNA TGTGCCAGCAGCTCGGGACTAGCGGGAGGAAGAGAGCAGTTCTTC.

In this sample, this clone turned up a few times. The junction departs from germline at one end; a sequencing error may be responsible. The V call is TRBV9, the J call TRBJ1-6; 10 bases match TRBD1. The CDR3 extends over 14 amino acids. The germline V gene encodes CDR1 SGDLS and CDR2 YYNGEE. Here the CDR3 DNA reads TGTGCCAGCAGCGCGGGACAGGGGCATTCCCCCCTCCACTTT. This sequence encodes CASSAGQGHSPLHF.

The chain combines TRBV28 with TRBJ1-1, with 7 nucleotides matching TRBD1. J gave up 3 bases and V 5 bases, and 12 bases lay outside the gene matches. Germline CDR1 reads MDHEN; CDR2 reads SYDVKM. This CDR3 is 16 amino acids long. As DNA, the CDR3 is TGTGCCAGCAGTAAACCTACGACAGGGTGGTACACTGAAGCTTTCTTT. Protein sequence: CASSKPTTGWYTEAFF.

The V and J genes are TRBV5-5 and TRBJ1-4; no definite D call. Germline lookup yields CDR1 SGHKS and CDR2 YYEKEE (reference sequence). V was cut by 3 bases and J by 8 bases, with 17 bases left in between. The CDR3 spans 15 residues. CDR3 in DNA: TGTGCCAGCAGCTCGGGCCTAGCCAAGTCAGAAAAACTGTTTTTT. Protein: CASSSGLAKSEKLFF.

The DNA for the CDR3 is TGTGCCAGCAGTTTTAGCGGGAGAACCTACAATGAGCAGTTCTTC. This sequence encodes CASSFSGRTYNEQFF. The V gene is TRBV28, the J gene TRBJ2-1; 9 nucleotides match TRBD2. This CDR3 has 15 residues. V was clipped by 3 bases and J by 2 bases; unmatched bases: 2. The germline V gene encodes CDR1 MDHEN and CDR2 SYDVKM. Looking up the rest from reference TRBV28 and TRBJ2-1 gives the full variable domain: DVKVTQSSRYLVKRTGEKVFLECVQDMDHENMFWYRQDPGLGLRLIYFSYDVKMKEKGDIPEGYSVSREKKERFSLILESASTNQTSMYLCASSFSGRTYNEQFFGPGTRLTVL.

The chain has TRBV25-1 and TRBJ1-6; TRBD1 might be the D (6 bases). Germline CDR1 reads MGHDK; CDR2 reads SYGVNS. The CDR3 spans 17 residues. With 6 bases removed from V and 0 bases from J, the gap between germline ends came to 15 bases. In DNA form, the CDR3 reads TGTGCCAGCAGGGCCGACAGGAGCAGCTCCTATAATTCACCCCTCCACTTT. Translating it yields CASRADRSSSYNSPLHF.

This clone occurred a few times. This chain uses TRBV9 with TRBJ2-3, with D perhaps TRBD1 (5 bases). The CDR3 spans 16 residues. CDR1 SGDLS and CDR2 YYNGEE come from the germline V gene. The V end lost 0 bases, the J end lost 0 bases, and 11 bases lay between the germline ends. The CDR3 DNA sequence: TGTGCCAGCAGCGTAGGGGGCGGTGCTAGCACAGATACGCAGTATTTT. Amino acid sequence: CASSVGGGASTDTQYF. The full variable domain, with the rest looked up from reference TRBV9 and TRBJ2-3, is DSGVTQTPKHLITATGQRVTLRCSPRSGDLSVYWYQQSLDQGLQFLIQYYNGEERAKGNILERFSAQQFPDLHSELNLSSLELGDSALYFCASSVGGGASTDTQYFGPGTRLTVL.

The rearrangement uses TRBV19 and TRBJ1-5; no clear D. There are 13 residues in the CDR3. Trimming took 4 bases from V and 1 from J, leaving 5 bases between them. Germline V gives CDR1 LNHDA, CDR2 SQIVND (reference sequence). The CDR3 region is CASSTESNQPQHF. The CDR3 nucleotides read TGTGCCAGTAGTACGGAGAGCAATCAGCCCCAGCATTTT.

The gene calls are TRBV4-1 and TRBJ1-2; D is ambiguous. The germline gives CDR1 MGHRA, CDR2 YSYEKL. The CDR3 covers 13 residues. V lost 0 bases to trimming and J lost 4 bases, with 6 bases between them. The CDR3 protein is CASSQDLAYGYTF. The CDR3 DNA sequence: TGCGCCAGCAGCCAAGATTTGGCCTATGGCTACACCTTC.

The chain links TRBV4-3 to TRBJ1-6; possible D gene TRBD1, 6 bases. Germline CDR1 reads LGHNA; CDR2 reads YSLEER. V was clipped by 0 bases and J by 10 bases, with 16 bases between them. This CDR3 has 16 residues. In DNA, the CDR3 is TGCGCCAGCAGCCAAGATAGGGGGGGCAGTGGGTCACCCCTCCACTTT. It codes for CASSQDRGGSGSPLHF.

This clone was detected only a few times. The V and J genes are TRBV18 and TRBJ1-4; TRBD1 aligns across 8 bases. Germline CDR1 is KGHSH and CDR2 is LQKENI. V was pared by 2 bases and J by 0 bases, with 11 bases of the junction left unmatched. CDR3 length: 19 residues. CDR3 amino acids: CASSPELQGGRTTNEKLFF. The CDR3 bases are TGTGCCAGCTCACCAGAGTTACAGGGGGGACGAACAACTAATGAAAAACTGTTTTTT.

This chain connects TRBV5-1 to TRBJ1-4; D is undetermined. The CDR3 has 17 amino acids. V dropped 2 bases and J dropped 7 bases, with 21 bases sitting between them. CDR1 SGHRS and CDR2 YFSETQ come from the germline V gene. The CDR3 spells CASSLRLSGGTREKLFF. Here the CDR3 DNA reads TGCGCCAGCAGCTTAAGACTCTCGGGAGGAACTCGTGAAAAACTGTTTTTT.

This clone was recorded once. The chain combines TRBV2 with TRBJ1-6; TRBD1 might be the D (6 bases). Deletions cut 5 bases from V and 0 bases from J, with 14 bases between. Per the germline V gene, CDR1 is SNHLY and CDR2 is FYNNEI. CDR3 length: 17 amino acids. The DNA of the CDR3 is TGTGCCAGCAGTCCCGGACAGAAGGGCTCCTATAATTCACCCCTCCACTTT. Protein product: CASSPGQKGSYNSPLHF.

The chain joins TRBV5-4 to TRBJ2-7; the match to TRBD1 covers 8 bases. CDR3 length: 15 amino acids. Unmatched junction bases numbered 9, after V lost 4 bases and J lost 3 bases. Germline CDR1 SGHNT, CDR2 YYREEE (reference sequence). The CDR3: CASSRHGQGVYEQYF. CDR3 DNA: TGTGCCAGCAGCCGACATGGACAGGGAGTCTACGAGCAGTACTTC.

This rearrangement joins TRBV19 to TRBJ2-3; 9 bases fit TRBD1. V shed 6 bases and J 4 bases; nucleotides not matched to a gene: 11. This CDR3 comprises 16 residues. Germline V gene lookup returns CDR1 LNHDA and CDR2 SQIVND (reference sequence). CDR3 protein: CASRNRDRELSDTQYF. CDR3 DNA sequence: TGTGCCAGTAGGAACAGGGACAGGGAGTTGTCAGATACGCAGTATTTT.

This clone was observed a handful of times. This rearrangement joins TRBV19 to TRBJ1-4; D might be TRBD1 (6 bases). The CDR3 consists of 17 residues. The V and J ends lost 5 bases and 0 bases respectively, with 16 bases between them. The V gene's germline CDR1 is LNHDA and CDR2 SQIVND (reference sequence). In DNA form, the CDR3 reads TGTGCCAGTAGTGAAGCCGGGACATCACCAACTAATGAAAAACTGTTTTTT. Its translation is CASSEAGTSPTNEKLFF.

The J gene is TRBJ1-3, the V gene TRBV6-1; TRBD1 aligns across 9 bases. This CDR3 has 18 residues. Germline V lookup: CDR1 MNHNS, CDR2 SASEGT. J was trimmed by 3 bases and V by 1 base; bases with no gene match: 10. Here the CDR3 DNA reads TGTGCCAGCAGTGAAGACATACAGGGGGCGCTTTATGGAAACACCATATATTTT. Translated: CASSEDIQGALYGNTIYF.

The chain carries TRBV7-9 and TRBJ2-7, with D possibly TRBD1 on 5 matching bases. The CDR3 is 13 amino acids. Germline CDR1 is SEHNR and CDR2 is FQNEAQ (reference sequence). V lost 2 bases and J lost 3, with 8 bases in between. DNA of the CDR3: TGTGCCAGCAGCTTAACAAGGGGCTACGAGCAGTACTTC. Translated, it gives CASSLTRGYEQYF.

The V and J genes are TRBV6-6 and TRBJ1-1, with TRBD1 as a possible D gene (5 bases). Trimming shortened V by 7 bases and J by 9 bases, and 21 bases separated the two germline ends. The length of the CDR3 is 14 residues. Germline V CDR1 and CDR2: MNHNY, SVGAGI (reference sequence). CDR3 nucleotides: TGTGCCAGCAAAACCGGCGGGGGTCCACCTAAAGCTTTCTTT. Translation gives CASKTGGGPPKAFF.